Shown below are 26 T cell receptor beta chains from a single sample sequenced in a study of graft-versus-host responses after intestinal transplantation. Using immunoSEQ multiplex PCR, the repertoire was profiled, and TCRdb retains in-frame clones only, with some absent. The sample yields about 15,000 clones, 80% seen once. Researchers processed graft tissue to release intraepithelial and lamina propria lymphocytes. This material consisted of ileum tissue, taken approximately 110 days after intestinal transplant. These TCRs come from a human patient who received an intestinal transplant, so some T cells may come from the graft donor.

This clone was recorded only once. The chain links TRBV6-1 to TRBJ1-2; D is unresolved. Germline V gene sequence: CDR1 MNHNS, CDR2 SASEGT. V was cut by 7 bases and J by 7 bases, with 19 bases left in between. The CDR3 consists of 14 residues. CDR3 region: CASTGVTVHSGYTF. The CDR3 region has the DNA TGTGCCAGCACCGGGGTGACGGTGCACTCTGGCTACACCTTC.

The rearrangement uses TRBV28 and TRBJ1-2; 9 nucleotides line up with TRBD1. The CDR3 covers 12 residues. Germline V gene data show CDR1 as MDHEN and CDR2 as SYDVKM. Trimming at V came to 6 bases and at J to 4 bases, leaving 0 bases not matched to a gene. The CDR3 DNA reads TGTGCCAGCAGGACAGGGGGCTATGGCTACACCTTC. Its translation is CASRTGGYGYTF.

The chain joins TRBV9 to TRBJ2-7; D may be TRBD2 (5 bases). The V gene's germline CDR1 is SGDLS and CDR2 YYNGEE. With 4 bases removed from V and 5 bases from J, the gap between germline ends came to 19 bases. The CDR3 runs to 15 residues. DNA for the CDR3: TGTGCCAGCAGCTCCTCGTACCAGAGGGCGGACGAGCAGTACTTC. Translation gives CASSSSYQRADEQYF.

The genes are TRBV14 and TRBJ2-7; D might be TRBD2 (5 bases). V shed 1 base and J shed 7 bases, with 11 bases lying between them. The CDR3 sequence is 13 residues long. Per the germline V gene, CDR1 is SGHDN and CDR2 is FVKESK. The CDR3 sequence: CASSQAVPGEQYF. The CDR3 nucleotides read TGTGCCAGCAGCCAAGCGGTTCCGGGAGAGCAGTACTTC. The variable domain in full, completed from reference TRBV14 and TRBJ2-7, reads EAGVTQFPSHSVIEKGQTVTLRCDPISGHDNLYWYRRVMGKEIKFLLHFVKESKQDESGMPNNRFLAERTGGTYSTLKVQPAELEDSGVYFCASSQAVPGEQYFGPGTRLTVT.

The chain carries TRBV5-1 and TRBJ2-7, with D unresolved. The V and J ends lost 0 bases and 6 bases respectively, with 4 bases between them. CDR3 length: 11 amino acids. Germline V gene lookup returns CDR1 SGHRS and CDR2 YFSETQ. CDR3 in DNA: TGCGCCAGCAGCTTGGGGGGCGAGCAGTACTTC. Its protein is CASSLGGEQYF.

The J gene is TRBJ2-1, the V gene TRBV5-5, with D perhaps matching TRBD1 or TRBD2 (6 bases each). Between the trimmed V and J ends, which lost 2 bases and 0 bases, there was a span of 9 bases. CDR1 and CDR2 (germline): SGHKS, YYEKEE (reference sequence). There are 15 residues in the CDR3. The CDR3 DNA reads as TGTGCCAGCAGCTTTGGAGGGGGCTCCTACAATGAGCAGTTCTTC. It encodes CASSFGGGSYNEQFF.

CDR3 DNA: TGTGCCAGCAGCAAGTATGGGACTAGCCGACTCTACTACGAGCAGTACTTC. As protein: CASSKYGTSRLYYEQYF. The rearrangement joins TRBV21-1 to TRBJ2-7; TRBD2, as called in the table, went unchecked against the DNA. TRBV21-1 is described as a pseudogene. This CDR3 has 17 residues.

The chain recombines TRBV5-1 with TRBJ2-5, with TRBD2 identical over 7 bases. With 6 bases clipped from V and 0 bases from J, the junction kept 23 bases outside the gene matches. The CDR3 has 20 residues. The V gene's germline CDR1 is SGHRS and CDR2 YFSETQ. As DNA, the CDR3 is TGCGCCAGCATTCAGGTTACGGGAGGCTGGGGACTCATGTACCAAGAGACCCAGTACTTC. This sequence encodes CASIQVTGGWGLMYQETQYF. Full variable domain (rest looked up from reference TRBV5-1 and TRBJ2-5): KAGVTQTPRYLIKTRGQQVTLSCSPISGHRSVSWYQQTPGQGLQFLFEYFSETQRNKGNFPGRFSGRQFSNSRSEMNVSTLELGDSALYLCASIQVTGGWGLMYQETQYFGPGTRLLVL.

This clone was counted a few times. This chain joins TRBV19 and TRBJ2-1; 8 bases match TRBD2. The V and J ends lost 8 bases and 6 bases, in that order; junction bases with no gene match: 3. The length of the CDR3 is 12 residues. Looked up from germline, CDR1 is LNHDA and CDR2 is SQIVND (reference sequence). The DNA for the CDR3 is TGTGCCAGTCAGAGCGGGGGCAATGAGCAGTTCTTC. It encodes CASQSGGNEQFF.

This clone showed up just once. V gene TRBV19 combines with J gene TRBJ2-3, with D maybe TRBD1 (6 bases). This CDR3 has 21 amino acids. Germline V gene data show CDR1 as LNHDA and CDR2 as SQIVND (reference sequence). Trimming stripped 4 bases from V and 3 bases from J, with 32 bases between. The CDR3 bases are TGTGCCAGTAGTACCTCCCTCAGGGGCGCGGAGCCCCCCCCATGGACAGATACGCAGTATTTT. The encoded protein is CASSTSLRGAEPPPWTDTQYF.

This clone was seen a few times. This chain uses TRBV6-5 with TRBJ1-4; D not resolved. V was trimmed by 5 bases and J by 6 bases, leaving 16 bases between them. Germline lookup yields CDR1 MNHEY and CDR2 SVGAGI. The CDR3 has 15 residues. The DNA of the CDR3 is TGTGCCAGCAGTCGAGACAAACGACGAGATGAAAAACTGTTTTTT. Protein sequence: CASSRDKRRDEKLFF.

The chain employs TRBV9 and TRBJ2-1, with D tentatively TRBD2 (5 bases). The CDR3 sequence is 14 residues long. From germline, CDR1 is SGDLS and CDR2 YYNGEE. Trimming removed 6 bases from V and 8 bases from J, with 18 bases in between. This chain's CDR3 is CASNEEGSSDEQFF. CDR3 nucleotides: TGTGCCAGCAATGAAGAGGGATCCAGCGATGAGCAGTTCTTC.

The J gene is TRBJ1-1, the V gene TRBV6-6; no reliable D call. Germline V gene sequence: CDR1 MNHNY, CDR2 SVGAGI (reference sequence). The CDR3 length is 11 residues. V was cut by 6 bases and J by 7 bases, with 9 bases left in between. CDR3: CASREPGEAFF. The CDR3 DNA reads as TGTGCCAGCAGGGAACCAGGTGAAGCTTTCTTT.

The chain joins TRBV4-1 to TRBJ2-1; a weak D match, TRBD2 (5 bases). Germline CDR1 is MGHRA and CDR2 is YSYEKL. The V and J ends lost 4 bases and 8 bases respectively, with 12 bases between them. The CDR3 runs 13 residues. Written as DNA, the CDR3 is TGCGCCAGCAGCCTACTAGGCTGGGATGAGCAGTTCTTC. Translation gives CASSLLGWDEQFF.

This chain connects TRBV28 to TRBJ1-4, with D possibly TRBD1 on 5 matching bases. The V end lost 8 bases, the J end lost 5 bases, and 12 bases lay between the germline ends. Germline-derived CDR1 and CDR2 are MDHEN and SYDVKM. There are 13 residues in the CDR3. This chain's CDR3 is CASWDGLNEKLFF. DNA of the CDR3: TGTGCCAGCTGGGACGGTTTGAATGAAAAACTGTTTTTT.

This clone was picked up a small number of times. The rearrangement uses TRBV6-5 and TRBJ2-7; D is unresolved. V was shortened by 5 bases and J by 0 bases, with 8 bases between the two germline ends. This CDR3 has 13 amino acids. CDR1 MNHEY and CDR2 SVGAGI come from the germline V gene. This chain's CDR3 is CASSPSSSYEQYF. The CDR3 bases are TGTGCCAGCAGTCCGAGTTCCTCCTACGAGCAGTACTTC.

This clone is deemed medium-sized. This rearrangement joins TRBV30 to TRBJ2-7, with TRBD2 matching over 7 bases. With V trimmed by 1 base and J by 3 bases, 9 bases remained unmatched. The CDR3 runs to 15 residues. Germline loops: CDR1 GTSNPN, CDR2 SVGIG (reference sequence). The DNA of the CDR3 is TGTGCCTGGAGTGGGGGAGGGCCAGGGATCTACGAGCAGTACTTC. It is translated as CAWSGGGPGIYEQYF.

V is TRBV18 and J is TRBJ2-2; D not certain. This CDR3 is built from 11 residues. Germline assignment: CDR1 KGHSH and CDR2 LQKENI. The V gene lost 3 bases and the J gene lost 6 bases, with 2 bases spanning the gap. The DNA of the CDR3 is TGTGCCAGCTCACCCCCCGGGGAGCTGTTTTTT. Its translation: CASSPPGELFF.

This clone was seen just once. The CDR3 DNA reads as TGTGCCAGCAGCAGGTCAGCCTCCTATAATTCACCCCTCCACTTT. It specifies CASSRSASYNSPLHF. V gene TRBV7-9 combines with J gene TRBJ1-6; D remains ambiguous. This CDR3 is built from 15 residues. The ends were cut back, 5 bases at V and 0 bases at J, with 8 bases in the middle. Germline V gene lookup returns CDR1 SEHNR and CDR2 FQNEAQ (reference sequence). Full variable domain (missing parts from reference TRBV7-9 and TRBJ1-6): DTGVSQNPRHKITKRGQNVTFRCDPISEHNRLYWYRQTLGQGPEFLTYFQNEAQLEKSRLLSDRFSAERPKGSFSTLEIQRTEQGDSAMYLCASSRSASYNSPLHFGNGTRLTVT.

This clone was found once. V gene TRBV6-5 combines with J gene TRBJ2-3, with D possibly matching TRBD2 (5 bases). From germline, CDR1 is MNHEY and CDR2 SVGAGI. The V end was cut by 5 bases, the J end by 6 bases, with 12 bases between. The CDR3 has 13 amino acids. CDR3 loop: CASSEGLGDTQYF. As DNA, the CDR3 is TGTGCCAGCAGTGAGGGCCTGGGGGATACGCAGTATTTT.

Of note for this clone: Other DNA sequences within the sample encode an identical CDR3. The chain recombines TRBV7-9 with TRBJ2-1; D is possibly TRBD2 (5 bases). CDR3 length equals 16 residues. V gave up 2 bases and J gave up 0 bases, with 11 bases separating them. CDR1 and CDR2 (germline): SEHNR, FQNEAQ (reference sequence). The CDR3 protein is CASSLSGVSSYNEQFF. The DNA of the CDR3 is TGTGCCAGCAGCTTATCCGGGGTTAGCTCCTACAATGAGCAGTTCTTC.

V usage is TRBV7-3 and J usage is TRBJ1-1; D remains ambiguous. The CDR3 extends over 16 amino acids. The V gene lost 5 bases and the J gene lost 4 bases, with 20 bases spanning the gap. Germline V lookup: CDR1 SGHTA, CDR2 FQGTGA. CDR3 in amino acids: CASSLTPRGRATEAFF. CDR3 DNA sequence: TGTGCCAGCAGCCTCACCCCCCGAGGGAGAGCCACTGAAGCTTTCTTT.

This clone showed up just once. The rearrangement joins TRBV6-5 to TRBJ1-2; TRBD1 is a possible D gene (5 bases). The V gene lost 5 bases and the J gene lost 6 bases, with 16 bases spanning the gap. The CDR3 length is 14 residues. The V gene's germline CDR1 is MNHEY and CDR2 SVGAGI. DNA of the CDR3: TGTGCCAGCAGTCGGCAGGGTAGTGAGGATGGCTACACCTTC. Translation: CASSRQGSEDGYTF.

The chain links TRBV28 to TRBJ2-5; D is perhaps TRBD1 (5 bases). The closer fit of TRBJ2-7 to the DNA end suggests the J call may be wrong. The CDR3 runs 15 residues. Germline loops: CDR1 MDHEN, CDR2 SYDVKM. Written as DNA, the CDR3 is TGTGCCAGCAGTTTAGGGTTCGCAGGGACCTACGAGCAGTACTTC. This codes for CASSLGFAGTYEQYF.

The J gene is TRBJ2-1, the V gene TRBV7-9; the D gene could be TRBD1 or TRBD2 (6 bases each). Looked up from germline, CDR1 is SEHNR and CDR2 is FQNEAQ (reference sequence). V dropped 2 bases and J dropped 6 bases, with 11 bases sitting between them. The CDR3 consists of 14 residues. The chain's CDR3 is CASSLWGARNEQFF. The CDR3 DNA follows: TGTGCCAGCAGCTTATGGGGGGCTCGCAATGAGCAGTTCTTC.

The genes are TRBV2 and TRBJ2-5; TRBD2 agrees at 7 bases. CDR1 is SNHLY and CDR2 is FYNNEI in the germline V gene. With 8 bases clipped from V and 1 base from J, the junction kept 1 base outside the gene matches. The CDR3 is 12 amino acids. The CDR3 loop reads CASGTIQETQYF. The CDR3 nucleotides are TGTGCCAGCGGGACTATCCAAGAGACCCAGTACTTC.